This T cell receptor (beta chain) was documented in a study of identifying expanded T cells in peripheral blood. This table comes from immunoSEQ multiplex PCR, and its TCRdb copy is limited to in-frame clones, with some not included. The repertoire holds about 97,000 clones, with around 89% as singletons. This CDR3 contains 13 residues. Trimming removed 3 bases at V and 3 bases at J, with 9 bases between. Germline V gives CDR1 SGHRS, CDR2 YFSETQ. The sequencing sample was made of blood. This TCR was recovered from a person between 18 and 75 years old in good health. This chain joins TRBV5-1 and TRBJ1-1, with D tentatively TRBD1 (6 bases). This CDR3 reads CASSWAGDTEAFF. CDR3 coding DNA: TGCGCCAGCAGCTGGGCAGGGGACACTGAAGCTTTCTTT.